These 21 T cell receptor beta chains were sequenced from one sample in a study of cytomegalovirus exposure and HLA in healthy donors (dated by TCRdb to the late 2010s). The library was built by means of the immunoSEQ multiplex PCR assay. A mixture of 60 forward primers for TCR Vbeta segments and 13 reverse primers for TCR Jbeta segments was used in the multiplex PCR. TCRdb limited this immuneACCESS table to in-frame rearrangements with V and J called. A share of clones is missing; checked studies link under half to unresolved V genes, and the rest is unexplained. Counted in this sample were some 200,000 clones; 82% of them appeared once. Of the sample, 2.5% to 3.5% falls within the top ten clones. Sequenced input: PBMCs. These receptor sequences come from a woman aged 40 to 50 in good health and CMV-seronegative.

V is TRBV27 and J is TRBJ2-2, with TRBD2 as a possible D gene (5 bases). The CDR3 totals 15 residues. With 0 bases removed from V and 1 base from J, the gap between germline ends came to 6 bases. The germline CDR1 and CDR2 sequences are MNHEY and SMNVEV (reference sequence). Here the CDR3 DNA reads TGTGCCAGCAGTTTATCGGCGGGGAACACCGGGGAGCTGTTTTTT. This gives the protein CASSLSAGNTGELFF.

On this clone: Other DNA sequences within the sample encode an identical CDR3. The chain combines TRBV10-3 with TRBJ2-1; D perhaps matches TRBD2 (6 bases). This CDR3 has 17 amino acids. Germline V gene sequence: CDR1 ENHRY, CDR2 SYGVKD. Between the trimmed V and J ends, which lost 11 bases and 12 bases, there was a span of 35 bases. This chain's CDR3 is CASHPRLEQWPAPRQFF. CDR3 DNA sequence: TGTGCCTCCCACCCTCGACTAGAGCAGTGGCCAGCTCCTCGGCAGTTCTTC.

V usage is TRBV19 and J usage is TRBJ1-5, with TRBD1 matching 7 bases. CDR3 length: 15 amino acids. V gave up 7 bases and J gave up 0 bases; unmatched junction bases: 6. CDR1 and CDR2 (germline): LNHDA, SQIVND (reference sequence). CDR3 residues: CASTWTGNSNQPQHF. The CDR3 region has the DNA TGTGCCAGTACCTGGACAGGAAATAGCAATCAGCCCCAGCATTTT.

This sequence joins TRBV27 and TRBJ2-7; TRBD1 aligns across 7 bases. Germline V gives CDR1 MNHEY, CDR2 SMNVEV (reference sequence). This CDR3 is 11 amino acids long. The V gene end was trimmed by 4 bases and the J gene end by 6 bases; junction bases not matched to a gene: 0. The CDR3 DNA reads TGTGCCAGCAGTTCAGGGGGCGAGCAGTACTTC. This gives the protein CASSSGGEQYF.

V usage is TRBV30 and J usage is TRBJ2-7; D gene unclear. V lost 2 bases to trimming and J lost 6 bases, with 11 bases between them. There are 12 residues in the CDR3. Germline values: CDR1 GTSNPN, CDR2 SVGIG (reference sequence). CDR3 sequence: CAWSHSSGEQYF. Written as DNA, the CDR3 is TGTGCCTGGAGTCACAGCTCCGGCGAGCAGTACTTC.

The chain couples TRBV2 to TRBJ2-3; D gene uncertain. Germline V gene sequence: CDR1 SNHLY, CDR2 FYNNEI. The CDR3 has 16 amino acids. Between the trimmed V and J ends, which lost 4 bases and 1 base, there was a span of 15 bases. As DNA, the CDR3 is TGTGCCAGCAGTGCCGGGTCCTGGTCGGGCACAGATACGCAGTATTTT. Protein sequence: CASSAGSWSGTDTQYF.

V gene TRBV29-1 combines with J gene TRBJ1-2; D is perhaps TRBD1 (6 bases). Trimming removed 6 bases at V and 3 bases at J, with 14 bases between. The CDR3 has 13 residues. From germline, CDR1 is SQVTM and CDR2 ANQGSEA. The CDR3, as DNA: TGCAGCGTGGCCGCAGGGGCGGACTATGGCTACACCTTC. Translating it yields CSVAAGADYGYTF. Full variable domain (rest looked up from reference TRBV29-1 and TRBJ1-2): SAVISQKPSRDICQRGTSLTIQCQVDSQVTMMFWYRQQPGQSLTLIATANQGSEATYESGFVIDKFPISRPNLTFSTLTVSNMSPEDSSIYLCSVAAGADYGYTFGSGTRLTVV.

The chain recombines TRBV29-1 with TRBJ1-4; a weak D match, TRBD1 (6 bases). The CDR3 is made up of 16 amino acids. The V and J ends lost 6 bases and 0 bases respectively, with 17 bases between them. Germline CDR1 is SQVTM and CDR2 is ANQGSEA. The CDR3 nucleotides are TGCAGCGTCCCCGCGGTGGGGGCTGCAACTAATGAAAAACTGTTTTTT. Encoded protein: CSVPAVGAATNEKLFF.

This clone was seen just once. This rearrangement joins TRBV28 to TRBJ1-2; 9 nucleotides agree with TRBD1. This CDR3 comprises 16 residues. CDR1 MDHEN and CDR2 SYDVKM come from the germline V gene. Trimming took 5 bases from V and 4 from J; bases not matched to a gene: 11. For the CDR3, the DNA is TGTGCCAGCAGTGTTCAGACAGGGGGTCACGCCTATGGCTACACCTTC. Encoded protein: CASSVQTGGHAYGYTF.

V gene TRBV28 combines with J gene TRBJ2-4, with D uncertain. The CDR3 is 13 residues long. The germline V gene has CDR1 MDHEN and CDR2 SYDVKM. V was pared by 6 bases and J by 4 bases, with 10 bases between. The CDR3: CASSTGFKNIQYF. DNA of the CDR3: TGTGCCAGCAGCACCGGGTTTAAAAACATTCAGTACTTC.

This chain connects TRBV9 to TRBJ2-2; 7 positions agree with TRBD2. This CDR3 is 17 amino acids long. J lost 2 bases, V lost 4 bases, and 11 bases had no gene match. Germline CDR1 reads SGDLS; CDR2 reads YYNGEE. CDR3 sequence reads: CASSSSRGVPNTGELFF. DNA for the CDR3: TGTGCCAGCAGCTCCTCTCGGGGGGTCCCCAACACCGGGGAGCTGTTTTTT.

J is TRBJ2-7 and V is TRBV28; 9 bases are a match to TRBD1. The J segment lost 3 bases and the V segment lost 8 bases, leaving 8 bases of the junction unmatched. The CDR3 contains 14 residues. Germline V gene lookup returns CDR1 MDHEN and CDR2 SYDVKM. The CDR3 sequence: CASGGTGLVYEQYF. CDR3 coding DNA: TGTGCCAGCGGGGGGACAGGGCTTGTCTACGAGCAGTACTTC.

This clone has more than one count but fewer than ten. This sample includes further DNA sequences coding for the same CDR3. The chain uses TRBV19 and TRBJ2-3, with TRBD2 as a possible D gene (5 bases). The CDR3 is 12 residues long. Looked up from germline, CDR1 is LNHDA and CDR2 is SQIVND (reference sequence). V was cut by 6 bases and J by 6 bases, with 10 bases left in between. The CDR3 spells CASSPTGDTQYF. CDR3 nucleotides: TGTGCCAGTAGCCCGACGGGGGATACGCAGTATTTT.

A few counts support this clone. This CDR3 reads CATKFWSSADNEQFF. The CDR3 DNA reads as TGTGCCACCAAATTCTGGTCTAGCGCGGACAATGAGCAGTTCTTC. The J gene is TRBJ2-1, the V gene TRBV6-1, with D possibly being TRBD2 (6 bases). CDR3 size: 15 residues. CDR1 and CDR2 (germline): MNHNS, SASEGT. Trimming removed 10 bases from V and 5 bases from J, with 21 bases in between.

The V and J genes are TRBV6-6 and TRBJ2-4; possibly TRBD2 for D (6 bases). The V and J ends lost 4 bases and 2 bases respectively, with 9 bases between them. This CDR3 has 14 amino acids. The germline CDR1 and CDR2 sequences are MNHNY and SVGAGI (reference sequence). CDR3 loop: CASSLEGTKNIQYF. The CDR3 coding sequence is TGTGCCAGCAGTTTGGAGGGAACCAAAAACATTCAGTACTTC.

This chain uses TRBV27 with TRBJ2-7; D is uncertain. Germline loops: CDR1 MNHEY, CDR2 SMNVEV (reference sequence). The CDR3 is 14 amino acids. V was cut by 5 bases and J by 1 base, with 12 bases left in between. The DNA of the CDR3 is TGTGCCAGCAGTATCATGACACCTTCCTACGAGCAGTACTTC. Its translation: CASSIMTPSYEQYF.

The chain uses TRBV6-1 and TRBJ2-7; 9 positions agree with TRBD2. The CDR3 is made up of 15 amino acids. The germline V gene has CDR1 MNHNS and CDR2 SASEGT. J gave up 6 bases and V 0 bases, and 6 bases lay outside the gene matches. The CDR3 DNA sequence: TGTGCCAGCAGTGAAGCTAGCGGGAGTCACTCCGAGCAGTACTTC. Translation gives CASSEASGSHSEQYF.

The chain has TRBV14 and TRBJ2-5; the match to TRBD2 covers 10 bases. The trim removed 1 base at V and 5 bases at J, leaving 10 bases unmatched. The CDR3 extends over 17 amino acids. The germline CDR1 and CDR2 sequences are SGHDN and FVKESK. DNA of the CDR3: TGTGCCAGCAGCCAAGGGCCGCCCTGGACTAGCGGCGAGACCCAGTACTTC. Translation gives CASSQGPPWTSGETQYF.

This clone was detected only once. The chain combines TRBV28 with TRBJ2-7, with D possibly TRBD1 on 5 matching bases. V lost 0 bases to trimming and J lost 2 bases, with 11 bases between them. Per the germline V gene, CDR1 is MDHEN and CDR2 is SYDVKM. This CDR3 has 15 residues. This CDR3 is CASSLWAGRTYEQYF. For the CDR3, the DNA is TGTGCCAGCAGTTTATGGGCAGGGCGTACCTACGAGCAGTACTTC.

V gene TRBV2 combines with J gene TRBJ2-3, with D tentatively TRBD2 (5 bases). Between the trimmed V and J ends, which lost 6 bases and 2 bases, there was a span of 9 bases. Germline V gene lookup returns CDR1 SNHLY and CDR2 FYNNEI. The CDR3 totals 13 residues. The CDR3 loop is CASRRAFTDTQYF. The DNA of the CDR3 is TGTGCCAGCAGGCGGGCCTTCACAGATACGCAGTATTTT.

The CDR3 loop reads CASSVMSGGGGTDTQYF. CDR3 bases: TGTGCCAGCAGCGTAATGTCTGGGGGAGGAGGGACAGATACGCAGTATTTT. The chain has TRBV9 and TRBJ2-3, with D perhaps matching TRBD2 (6 bases). The CDR3 length is 17 residues. V gave up 1 base and J gave up 3 bases, with 18 bases separating them. Germline V lookup: CDR1 SGDLS, CDR2 YYNGEE.